Shown below are 8 T cell receptor beta chains from a single sample sequenced in a study of blood T cell repertoires in COVID-19. Sequencing used immunoSEQ multiplex PCR; TCRdb keeps in-frame clones, though not all of them. The table shows about 330,000 clones, with roughly 87% occurring only once. The sequencing input was peripheral blood. Every receptor here comes from a young man with COVID-19, enrolled during active disease.

This rearrangement joins TRBV11-1 to TRBJ2-7; D gene unclear. The length of the CDR3 is 15 residues. The V end lost 5 bases, the J end lost 3 bases, and 17 bases lay between the germline ends. CDR1 is SGHAT and CDR2 is FQDESV in the germline V gene (reference sequence). For the CDR3, the DNA is TGTGCCAGCAGCGTACACAGTAGTGTGATCTACGAGCAGTACTTC. This gives the protein CASSVHSSVIYEQYF.

The chain couples TRBV19 to TRBJ2-7; 7 positions match TRBD1. The V and J ends lost 3 bases and 1 base, in that order; junction bases with no gene match: 6. This CDR3 has 15 residues. Germline CDR1 LNHDA, CDR2 SQIVND (reference sequence). The DNA for the CDR3 is TGTGCCAGTAGTATTGACAGGGTCCAATCCTACGAGCAGTACTTC. It specifies CASSIDRVQSYEQYF.

The chain uses TRBV11-3 and TRBJ2-7, with D perhaps TRBD1 (5 bases). The length of the CDR3 is 20 residues. The germline CDR1 and CDR2 sequences are SGHNT and YENEEA. V lost 1 base to trimming and J lost 2 bases, with 27 bases between them. CDR3 in amino acids: CASSLGQGGGKPLEAYEQYF. CDR3 bases: TGTGCCAGCAGCTTAGGGCAGGGCGGCGGAAAACCCCTAGAGGCCTACGAGCAGTACTTC. Using reference TRBV11-3 and TRBJ2-7 for the parts outside the CDR3, the full variable domain is EAGVVQSPRYKIIEKKQPVAFWCNPISGHNTLYWYLQNLGQGPELLIRYENEEAVDDSQLPKDRFSAERLKGVDSTLKIQPAELGDSAVYLCASSLGQGGGKPLEAYEQYFGPGTRLTVT.

The chain employs TRBV7-2 and TRBJ2-7, with unresolved D. Trimming pared 4 bases from V and 1 base from J, leaving 11 bases between. Germline assignment: CDR1 SGHTA and CDR2 FQGNSA. The CDR3 loop spans 14 amino acids. The CDR3 here is CASSSTTGSYEQYF. The CDR3 coding sequence is TGTGCCAGCAGCTCGACGACCGGGTCCTACGAGCAGTACTTC.

The V and J genes are TRBV7-2 and TRBJ2-1; 11 positions agree with TRBD2. Germline V gives CDR1 SGHTA, CDR2 FQGNSA. V was pared by 5 bases and J by 9 bases, with 12 bases of the junction left unmatched. This CDR3 is built from 16 residues. In nucleotides, the CDR3 is TGTGCCAGCAGCACCCGACTAGCGGGGCCCATTCGTGAGCAGTTCTTC. It codes for CASSTRLAGPIREQFF.

The J gene is TRBJ1-5, the V gene TRBV27; 8 bases fit TRBD1. V trimming: 7 bases; J trimming: 5 bases; junction bases outside the gene matches: 10. The CDR3 is made up of 15 amino acids. In germline, CDR1 is MNHEY, CDR2 SMNVEV (reference sequence). This CDR3 is CASMSARQGHQPQHF. The CDR3 DNA reads as TGTGCCAGCATGTCCGCCCGACAGGGGCATCAGCCCCAGCATTTT.

The chain links TRBV6-2 or TRBV6-3 to TRBJ2-7; D ambiguous. Deletions cut 2 bases from V and 2 bases from J, with 7 bases between. From germline, CDR1 is MNHEY and CDR2 SVGEGT. The CDR3 runs 13 residues. The CDR3 spells CASSYGQPYEQYF. DNA of the CDR3: TGTGCCAGCAGTTACGGGCAGCCCTACGAGCAGTACTTC.

This sequence joins TRBV28 and TRBJ1-6, with 7 bases matching TRBD1. Germline-derived CDR1 and CDR2 are MDHEN and SYDVKM. J lost 6 bases, V lost 6 bases, and 11 bases had no gene match. The CDR3 loop spans 16 amino acids. CDR3 nucleotides: TGTGCCAGCAGACATTATGGGGGGACAGTTAATTCACCCCTCCACTTT. This translates into CASRHYGGTVNSPLHF.